This T cell receptor (beta chain) emerged from a study of blood T cell repertoires in COVID-19. Overall study: The cDNA or gDNA used as material had been derived from T cells, B-cell-depleted T cells, or PBMCs.

Under the authors' procedure: Amplification from reference gene primers served as the basis for estimated nucleated cell counts. Produced via immunoSEQ multiplex PCR; TCRdb's table is partial and in-frame only. The V and J calls and clone size are taken from that table; D and trimming were inferred from the DNA. The repertoire includes tens of thousands of clones, around 87% of them detected once, and around 8.1% sits in the top ten. The ends lost 6 bases at V and 7 bases at J; junction bases unmatched: 18. CDR1 and CDR2 from the germline V gene are MNHNY and SVGAGI (reference sequence). This CDR3 comprises 18 residues.

Sequenced material: peripheral blood. The rearrangement links TRBV6-6 to TRBJ1-4, with TRBD1 matching over 9 bases. This receptor was identified in a young man with active or convalescent COVID-19. The CDR3 loop reads CASSRQVRKTGGVEKLFF. The CDR3 nucleotides read TGTGCCAGCAGCCGACAAGTAAGGAAAACAGGGGGCGTTGAAAAACTGTTTTTT.